The 28 T cell receptor beta chains in this list originate from one sample, sequenced in a study of blood T cell repertoires in COVID-19. Sequencing was performed with immunoSEQ multiplex PCR; in TCRdb, only in-frame clones are kept and a portion is missing. Seen here are 150,000 to 200,000 clones, over 90% observed once, and the top ten hold approximately 2%. Specimen: peripheral blood. The origin of the receptors is a woman aged 60-70 years with COVID-19, enrolled during active disease.

The genes are TRBV7-3 and TRBJ2-3; the match to TRBD2 covers 15 bases. After removal of 3 bases from V and 3 bases from J, the junction contained 4 bases not matched to a gene. Germline V CDR1 and CDR2: SGHTA, FQGTGA. CDR3 length equals 17 residues. CDR3 amino acids: CASSLGLAGGRTDTQYF. CDR3 nucleotide sequence: TGTGCCAGCAGCTTGGGACTAGCGGGGGGTAGGACAGATACGCAGTATTTT.

The chain has TRBV18 and TRBJ1-4; tentative D call: TRBD1 (5 bases). Trimming removed 3 bases at V and 15 bases at J, with 20 bases between. The V gene's germline CDR1 is KGHSH and CDR2 LQKENI. The CDR3 is made up of 14 amino acids. The CDR3 sequence is CASSPGGTAGTVFF. DNA of the CDR3: TGTGCCAGCTCACCGGGGGGGACCGCCGGTACGGTGTTTTTT.

CDR3 residues: CASSTRGRKTEAFF. CDR3 DNA sequence: TGTGCCAGTAGTACCAGGGGGCGGAAGACTGAAGCTTTCTTT. The chain recombines TRBV19 with TRBJ1-1; TRBD1 agrees at 8 bases. The CDR3 has 14 residues. V lost 4 bases, J lost 5 bases, and 6 bases stayed unmatched. Germline assignment: CDR1 LNHDA and CDR2 SQIVND (reference sequence).

The chain links TRBV11-3 to TRBJ1-1, with D possibly matching TRBD1 (6 bases). Trimming took off 5 bases at V and 0 bases at J, with 13 bases between the two ends. Germline V gene lookup returns CDR1 SGHNT and CDR2 YENEEA. This CDR3 spans 15 amino acids. The CDR3: CASSTEGQMNTEAFF. Here the CDR3 DNA reads TGTGCCAGCAGCACCGAAGGACAGATGAACACTGAAGCTTTCTTT.

This sequence joins TRBV4-3 and TRBJ1-6, with TRBD1 matching over 9 bases. V was clipped by 0 bases and J by 9 bases; unmatched bases: 6. The CDR3 consists of 16 residues. Germline V gives CDR1 LGHNA, CDR2 YSLEER. The CDR3 DNA is TGCGCCAGCAGCCAAGATGCTACAGGGGGCTTTTCACCCCTCCACTTT. Its translation is CASSQDATGGFSPLHF.

V usage is TRBV19 and J usage is TRBJ1-1; 11 positions match TRBD1. Germline-derived CDR1 and CDR2 are LNHDA and SQIVND (reference sequence). CDR3 length: 16 amino acids. Trimming at V came to 5 bases and at J to 0 bases, leaving 5 bases not matched to a gene. CDR3 sequence reads: CASSPRTGGMNTEAFF. As DNA, the CDR3 is TGTGCCAGTAGTCCCCGGACAGGGGGCATGAACACTGAAGCTTTCTTT.

The chain carries TRBV3-1 (or the pseudogene TRBV3-2) and TRBJ2-4, with a weak D call TRBD1 (6 bases). The CDR3 runs 15 residues. V was clipped by 3 bases and J by 0 bases, with 9 bases between them. Germline assignment: CDR1 LGHDT and CDR2 YNNKEL (reference sequence). The CDR3 nucleotides read TGTGCCAGCAGCCAGGGACACTTAGCCAAAAACATTCAGTACTTC. Encoded protein: CASSQGHLAKNIQYF.

This clone appeared a single time. CDR3 sequence reads: CASSLVGSGVQNYGYTF. The CDR3 bases are TGTGCCAGCAGCTTAGTGGGGTCAGGGGTCCAGAACTATGGCTACACCTTC. The J gene is TRBJ1-2, the V gene TRBV7-9; D is perhaps TRBD1 (6 bases). V shed 1 base and J shed 2 bases, with 17 bases lying between them. This CDR3 has 17 residues. Germline values: CDR1 SEHNR, CDR2 FQNEAQ (reference sequence).

This clone has only one observation. The V gene is TRBV5-8, the J gene TRBJ1-5; D is uncertain. The V gene's germline CDR1 is SGHTS and CDR2 YDEGEE. V was clipped by 2 bases and J by 2 bases, with 8 bases between them. The CDR3 loop spans 14 amino acids. The CDR3: CASSFGYRNQPQHF. DNA of the CDR3: TGTGCCAGCAGCTTCGGGTACCGCAATCAGCCCCAGCATTTT.

Points on this clone: At one of its ends the junction is not consistent with the germline gene, which may arise from a read error. The chain is built from TRBV5-1 and TRBJ2-7, with 7 bases identical to TRBD2. The CDR3 extends over 8 amino acids. The germline V gene has CDR1 SGHRS and CDR2 YFSETQ. CDR3 sequence: CLADEQYF. The CDR3 region has the DNA TGTCTAGCGGACGAGCAGTACTTC. Together with reference TRBV5-1 and TRBJ2-7, the CDR3 gives the full variable domain: KAGVTQTPRYLIKTRGQQVTLSCSPISGHRSVSWYQQTPGQGLQFLFEYFSETQRNKGNFPGRFSGRQFSNSRSEMNVSTLELGDSALYLCLADEQYFGPGTRLTVT.

The gene calls are TRBV3-1 (or the pseudogene TRBV3-2) and TRBJ1-1, with D unresolved. There are 16 residues in the CDR3. The germline CDR1 and CDR2 sequences are LGHDT and YNNKEL (reference sequence). Trimming removed 0 bases from V and 0 bases from J, with 11 bases in between. The CDR3 sequence: CASSQDPQTMNTEAFF. CDR3 DNA sequence: TGTGCCAGCAGCCAAGATCCCCAAACTATGAACACTGAAGCTTTCTTT.

The rearrangement uses TRBV16 and TRBJ1-5, with no clear D. Germline loops: CDR1 KGHSY, CDR2 FQNENV. The CDR3 covers 12 residues. Deletions cut 6 bases from V and 5 bases from J, with 8 bases between. The CDR3 DNA reads as TGTGCCAGCAGACTCGGAGATCAGCCCCAGCATTTT. It encodes CASRLGDQPQHF.

This chain links TRBV7-2 with TRBJ1-2; tentatively, D is TRBD1 (6 bases). V was shortened by 6 bases and J by 3 bases, with 17 bases between the two germline ends. The CDR3 covers 15 residues. The V gene's germline CDR1 is SGHTA and CDR2 FQGNSA. CDR3 DNA sequence: TGTGCCAGCAGGGGAGGGCGGGGGGCGGACTATGGCTACACCTTC. Its translation: CASRGGRGADYGYTF.

The rearrangement joins TRBV7-9 to TRBJ1-1; D unresolved. Germline assignment: CDR1 SEHNR and CDR2 FQNEAQ (reference sequence). This CDR3 is 12 amino acids long. Deletions cut 2 bases from V and 10 bases from J, with 11 bases between. The DNA of the CDR3 is TGTGCCAGCAGCTTATCGGGAGGGAGAGCTTTCTTT. Its translation is CASSLSGGRAFF. Combining the CDR3 with reference TRBV7-9 and TRBJ1-1 gives the whole variable domain DTGVSQNPRHKITKRGQNVTFRCDPISEHNRLYWYRQTLGQGPEFLTYFQNEAQLEKSRLLSDRFSAERPKGSFSTLEIQRTEQGDSAMYLCASSLSGGRAFFGQGTRLTVV.

The chain combines TRBV14 with TRBJ1-4; TRBD1 matches at 8 bases. Trimming cost V 6 bases and J 7 bases; bases outside gene matches: 7. Looked up from germline, CDR1 is SGHDN and CDR2 is FVKESK. The CDR3 covers 14 residues. The CDR3 sequence: CASSLDRVSEKLFF. CDR3 bases: TGTGCCAGCAGTTTGGACAGGGTTTCTGAAAAACTGTTTTTT.

The CDR3 is CASSFSSNQPQHF. The DNA of the CDR3 is TGTGCCAGCAGCTTTAGTTCGAATCAGCCCCAGCATTTT. This chain uses TRBV7-2 with TRBJ1-5; D uncertain. V was trimmed by 3 bases and J by 4 bases, leaving 7 bases between them. The CDR3 spans 13 residues. Germline CDR1 is SGHTA and CDR2 is FQGNSA.

For this clone: Within the sample, other DNA sequences also encode this same CDR3. The chain uses TRBV19 and TRBJ1-5; 9 bases match TRBD1. There are 14 residues in the CDR3. With 3 bases clipped from V and 7 bases from J, the junction kept 4 bases outside the gene matches. Per the germline V gene, CDR1 is LNHDA and CDR2 is SQIVND (reference sequence). For the CDR3, the DNA is TGTGCCAGTAGTATCCGACAGGGGGTGCAGCCCCAGCATTTT. It codes for CASSIRQGVQPQHF.

This clone was counted between two and nine times. This chain links TRBV6-2 or TRBV6-3 with TRBJ1-4; D is unresolved. CDR3 size: 14 residues. The ends were cut back, 2 bases at V and 3 bases at J, with 7 bases in the middle. Germline V gene data show CDR1 as MNHEY and CDR2 as SVGEGT. The CDR3 here is CASSYGLPNEKLFF. As DNA, the CDR3 is TGTGCCAGCAGTTACGGGCTACCTAATGAAAAACTGTTTTTT.

The CDR3 here is CASSHSSGVAYEQYF. CDR3 bases: TGTGCCAGCAGCCATTCTAGCGGGGTAGCCTACGAGCAGTACTTC. The chain combines TRBV4-2 with TRBJ2-7; TRBD2 matches 9 bases. CDR3 size: 15 residues. From germline, CDR1 is LGHNA and CDR2 YNFKEQ. With V trimmed by 3 bases and J by 2 bases, 5 bases remained unmatched.

The chain employs TRBV5-8 and TRBJ2-2, with a tentative D call TRBD1 (5 bases). The germline CDR1 and CDR2 sequences are SGHTS and YDEGEE. Trimming removed 2 bases from V and 5 bases from J, with 10 bases in between. This CDR3 is 14 amino acids long. CDR3 amino acids: CASSLLPGTGELFF. The DNA of the CDR3 is TGTGCCAGCAGCTTACTTCCAGGGACCGGGGAGCTGTTTTTT. Complete variable domain (other parts from reference TRBV5-8 and TRBJ2-2): EAGVTQSPTHLIKTRGQQATLRCSPISGHTSVYWYQQALGLGLQFLLWYDEGEERNRGNFPPRFSGRQFPNYSSELNVNALELEDSALYLCASSLLPGTGELFFGEGSRLTVL.

This chain links TRBV7-9 with TRBJ2-7, with D possibly TRBD2 on 5 matching bases. CDR3 length: 13 amino acids. Per the germline V gene, CDR1 is SEHNR and CDR2 is FQNEAQ (reference sequence). Trimming pared 4 bases from V and 2 bases from J, leaving 9 bases between. The CDR3: CASSSAGAYEQYF. DNA for the CDR3: TGTGCCAGCAGCTCAGCCGGGGCCTACGAGCAGTACTTC.

The rearrangement joins TRBV4-3 to TRBJ1-6; 9 bases match TRBD1. The germline V gene has CDR1 LGHNA and CDR2 YSLEER. This CDR3 contains 15 residues. The V and J ends lost 3 bases and 10 bases, in that order; junction bases with no gene match: 7. The CDR3 coding sequence is TGCGCCAGCAGCCACGGGGACAGGGCCCTCTCACCCCTCCACTTT. Its protein product is CASSHGDRALSPLHF.

The CDR3 nucleotides are TGTGCCAGCAGTGAGGATACTAGGCAAACTGAAGCTTTCTTT. Translating gives CASSEDTRQTEAFF. The chain recombines TRBV6-1 with TRBJ1-1; D remains ambiguous. The germline V gene encodes CDR1 MNHNS and CDR2 SASEGT. This CDR3 is 14 amino acids long. V was shortened by 3 bases and J by 5 bases, with 13 bases between the two germline ends.

The gene calls are TRBV7-9 and TRBJ1-2, with 10 bases matching TRBD1. Trimming cost V 5 bases and J 3 bases; bases outside gene matches: 3. The length of the CDR3 is 14 residues. Looked up from germline, CDR1 is SEHNR and CDR2 is FQNEAQ (reference sequence). The CDR3 DNA is TGTGCCAGCAGCCACGGGACAGGGGACTATGGCTACACCTTC. This translates into CASSHGTGDYGYTF.

This chain links TRBV2 with TRBJ2-4; D unresolved. This CDR3 is built from 13 residues. In germline, CDR1 is SNHLY, CDR2 FYNNEI. Trimming cost V 4 bases and J 0 bases, with 4 bases left between them. The CDR3 reads CASSVLAKNIQYF. The CDR3 DNA sequence: TGTGCCAGCAGTGTTCTAGCCAAAAACATTCAGTACTTC.

The chain links TRBV11-2 to TRBJ2-3; the match to TRBD1 covers 10 bases. The CDR3 has 14 amino acids. V was clipped by 8 bases and J by 6 bases; unmatched bases: 8. The germline gives CDR1 SGHAT, CDR2 FQNNGV. The CDR3 DNA reads as TGTGCCAGCGGCCAGGACAGGGGGTCTGATACGCAGTATTTT. Its protein product is CASGQDRGSDTQYF.

The chain employs TRBV18 and TRBJ2-4; 13 bases fit TRBD2. The CDR3 is made up of 17 amino acids. V was clipped by 3 bases and J by 0 bases; unmatched bases: 2. CDR1 is KGHSH, CDR2 LQKENI, per germline. The CDR3 region has the DNA TGTGCCAGCTCACCGGGACTAGCGGGGCAAGCCAAAAACATTCAGTACTTC. As protein: CASSPGLAGQAKNIQYF.

This rearrangement joins TRBV30 to TRBJ2-2; D call uncertain. Trimming shortened V by 5 bases and J by 6 bases, and 7 bases separated the two germline ends. This CDR3 has 11 amino acids. Germline V gene sequence: CDR1 GTSNPN, CDR2 SVGIG (reference sequence). In DNA form, the CDR3 reads TGTGCCTGGGGGCGGTCCGGGGAGCTGTTTTTT. Translation: CAWGRSGELFF.